These 28 T cell receptor beta chains were all obtained from the same sample, sequenced in a study of cytomegalovirus exposure and HLA in healthy donors. Primers for the PCR totalled 60 Vbeta and 13 Jbeta. Some clones are missing from TCRdb's copy, which holds only in-frame ones; the method was immunoSEQ multiplex PCR. The table lists 130,000 to 150,000 clones, approximately 80% of them singletons, with roughly 4% in the top ten. Sequences were obtained from PBMCs. The receptors originated from a woman aged 40 to 50 in good health and CMV-seropositive.

This clone was picked up a small number of times. This chain links TRBV7-9 with TRBJ1-1; possible D gene TRBD1, 6 bases. Trimming took off 3 bases at V and 2 bases at J, with 10 bases between the two ends. Germline V gene lookup returns CDR1 SEHNR and CDR2 FQNEAQ (reference sequence). This CDR3 contains 14 residues. The DNA of the CDR3 is TGTGCCAGCAGCTTTCAGGGGAGAAACACTGAAGCTTTCTTT. Protein sequence: CASSFQGRNTEAFF.

The CDR3 region is CASSLDGGTDTQYF. Written as DNA, the CDR3 is TGTGCCAGCAGCTTAGACGGCGGGACAGATACGCAGTATTTT. This chain links TRBV7-2 with TRBJ2-3, with TRBD2 as a possible D gene (5 bases). The CDR3 is 14 amino acids. With 1 base removed from V and 3 bases from J, the gap between germline ends came to 8 bases. Germline V CDR1 and CDR2: SGHTA, FQGNSA.

This clone was detected a few times. CDR3 protein: CAISPGQGDTEAFF. The CDR3 DNA reads as TGTGCCATCAGTCCAGGACAGGGGGACACTGAAGCTTTCTTT. The gene calls are TRBV10-3 and TRBJ1-1, with TRBD1 matching over 10 bases. Germline CDR1 is ENHRY and CDR2 is SYGVKD. The trim removed 5 bases at V and 3 bases at J, leaving 3 bases unmatched. The length of the CDR3 is 14 residues.

This clone showed up just once. Here the CDR3 reads CASSVASSDTQYF. The CDR3 DNA follows: TGTGCCAGCAGCGTTGCGTCCTCGGATACGCAGTATTTT. The rearrangement uses TRBV9 and TRBJ2-3; D is uncertain. Germline CDR1 is SGDLS and CDR2 is YYNGEE. Trimming removed 2 bases at V and 6 bases at J, with 10 bases between. The CDR3 consists of 13 residues.

This chain connects TRBV7-6 to TRBJ2-7; 12 bases match TRBD1. This CDR3 contains 15 residues. From germline, CDR1 is SGHVS and CDR2 FNYEAQ. V shed 5 bases, J shed 4 bases, and the junction held 6 bases outside the gene matches. The CDR3 here is CASSLGTGGLYEQYF. The CDR3 DNA reads TGTGCCAGCAGCCTAGGGACAGGGGGCTTATACGAGCAGTACTTC.

V usage is TRBV5-6 and J usage is TRBJ2-7; 7 nucleotides agree with TRBD2. J was trimmed by 4 bases and V by 7 bases; bases with no gene match: 14. CDR3 length: 15 residues. Germline V gene data show CDR1 as SGHDT and CDR2 as YYEEEE. As DNA, the CDR3 is TGTGCCAGCGAGGGAGGGGTAATTCGGTCTTACGAGCAGTACTTC. Translation gives CASEGGVIRSYEQYF.

V usage is TRBV15 and J usage is TRBJ1-1, with no clear D. Germline V gene sequence: CDR1 LNHNV, CDR2 YYDKDF (reference sequence). The CDR3 runs to 13 residues. V gave up 0 bases and J gave up 9 bases, with 11 bases separating them. CDR3 in DNA: TGTGCCACCAGCAGAGAAGAAAAGCTGAAAGCTTTCTTT. Encoded protein: CATSREEKLKAFF.

The gene calls are TRBV4-2 and TRBJ2-7, with TRBD2 matching 14 bases. Germline V gives CDR1 LGHNA, CDR2 YNFKEQ. This CDR3 has 21 amino acids. J lost 4 bases, V lost 1 base, and 18 bases had no gene match. CDR3 sequence: CASSQGISPGTSGGPRYEQYF. In DNA form, the CDR3 reads TGTGCCAGCAGCCAAGGCATTTCTCCCGGGACTAGCGGGGGCCCTCGGTACGAGCAGTACTTC.

This clone was counted only a few times. The V and J genes are TRBV7-2 and TRBJ2-2; 16 positions agree with TRBD2. Trimming removed 11 bases from V and 4 bases from J; junction bases left unmatched: 4. The V gene's germline CDR1 is SGHTA and CDR2 FQGNSA. The CDR3 is made up of 15 amino acids. Written as DNA, the CDR3 is TGTGCCGGTGGGACTAGCGGGGGGGGCACCGGGGAGCTGTTTTTT. Amino acids: CAGGTSGGGTGELFF. Together with reference TRBV7-2 and TRBJ2-2, the CDR3 gives the full variable domain: GAGVSQSPSNKVTEKGKDVELRCDPISGHTALYWYRQSLGQGLEFLIYFQGNSAPDKSGLPSDRFSAERTGGSVSTLTIQRTQQEDSAVYLCAGGTSGGGTGELFFGEGSRLTVL.

V is TRBV5-6 and J is TRBJ2-7, with a possible D match to TRBD2 (6 bases). The V end lost 3 bases, the J end lost 0 bases, and 13 bases lay between the germline ends. The CDR3 is 15 residues long. Per the germline V gene, CDR1 is SGHDT and CDR2 is YYEEEE. Here the CDR3 DNA reads TGTGCCAGCAGCTCGGAGGGGCAGAGCTCCTACGAGCAGTACTTC. As protein: CASSSEGQSSYEQYF.

The chain carries TRBV5-4 and TRBJ2-2; tentatively, D is TRBD1 (6 bases). CDR3 length: 15 residues. The V gene lost 0 bases and the J gene lost 7 bases, with 13 bases spanning the gap. From germline, CDR1 is SGHNT and CDR2 YYREEE (reference sequence). CDR3 sequence reads: CASSLDGPRGGELFF. CDR3 in DNA: TGTGCCAGCAGCTTGGACGGACCCAGGGGCGGGGAGCTGTTTTTT.

The chain uses TRBV29-1 and TRBJ2-5, with 8 bases lining up with TRBD2. Unmatched junction bases numbered 3, after V lost 5 bases and J lost 4 bases. This CDR3 contains 12 residues. Per germline, CDR1 SQVTM and CDR2 ANQGSEA. The CDR3 DNA reads as TGCAGCGTTTCGACTAGCGCAGAGACCCAGTACTTC. This codes for CSVSTSAETQYF.

This chain uses TRBV9 with TRBJ1-4; 7 bases match TRBD1. CDR1 and CDR2 from the germline V gene are SGDLS and YYNGEE. The CDR3 consists of 15 residues. The trim removed 3 bases at V and 2 bases at J, leaving 4 bases unmatched. CDR3 DNA: TGTGCCAGCAGCGCCCAGACAGGGACTAATGAAAAACTGTTTTTT. Translated, it gives CASSAQTGTNEKLFF.

The gene calls are TRBV9 and TRBJ1-5, with TRBD1 identical over 8 bases. Per the germline V gene, CDR1 is SGDLS and CDR2 is YYNGEE. This CDR3 contains 15 residues. With 2 bases clipped from V and 5 bases from J, the junction kept 6 bases outside the gene matches. This CDR3 is CASSVSQGADQPQHF. The CDR3 nucleotides read TGTGCCAGCAGCGTTTCTCAGGGGGCCGATCAGCCCCAGCATTTT.

The V call is TRBV7-9, the J call TRBJ1-2; the D gene is possibly TRBD1 (6 bases). Germline values: CDR1 SEHNR, CDR2 FQNEAQ (reference sequence). This CDR3 spans 15 amino acids. Between the trimmed V and J ends, which lost 5 bases and 0 bases, there was a span of 13 bases. The CDR3 DNA reads as TGTGCCAGCAGCGCCCCGGGACACACTAACTATGGCTACACCTTC. It specifies CASSAPGHTNYGYTF.

This chain joins TRBV7-6 and TRBJ2-5, with 8 nucleotides matching TRBD1. The DNA end lines up better with TRBJ2-7; the J call may be wrong. Germline-derived CDR1 and CDR2 are SGHVS and FNYEAQ. This CDR3 spans 15 amino acids. The CDR3 here is CASSSRQGASYEQYF. For the CDR3, the DNA is TGTGCCAGCAGCTCGAGGCAGGGGGCTTCCTACGAGCAGTACTTC.

V is TRBV27 and J is TRBJ1-1; D is possibly TRBD1 (6 bases). V was pared by 2 bases and J by 4 bases, with 11 bases between. The CDR3 sequence is 14 residues long. In germline, CDR1 is MNHEY, CDR2 SMNVEV (reference sequence). Written as DNA, the CDR3 is TGTGCCAGCAGTTTACGGGGGGGCGGCACTGAAGCTTTCTTT. Translating gives CASSLRGGGTEAFF.

The chain carries TRBV5-6 and TRBJ2-5, with 12 bases lining up with TRBD1. The J call may be wrong; the DNA end is better matched by TRBJ2-7. This CDR3 has 15 residues. The germline V gene encodes CDR1 SGHDT and CDR2 YYEEEE. CDR3 region: CASSFMGQGAYEQYF. CDR3 bases: TGTGCCAGCAGCTTTATGGGACAGGGGGCTTACGAGCAGTACTTC.

The chain couples TRBV15 to TRBJ2-3, with 7 bases aligning to TRBD2. This CDR3 is built from 19 residues. Germline trimming cut 1 base from V and 4 bases from J; bases unmatched to any gene: 17. Germline V gene data show CDR1 as LNHNV and CDR2 as YYDKDF (reference sequence). The CDR3 sequence: CATSRVQRGGLRYADTQYF. For the CDR3, the DNA is TGTGCCACCAGCAGAGTACAGCGCGGGGGACTAAGGTACGCAGATACGCAGTATTTT.

This clone was seen only once. J is TRBJ2-5 and V is TRBV10-3, with TRBD2 identical over 12 bases. CDR1 ENHRY and CDR2 SYGVKD come from the germline V gene. V lost 5 bases and J lost 5; bases outside the gene matches: 9. There are 16 residues in the CDR3. For the CDR3, the DNA is TGTGCCATCAGTTTGACTAGCGGGGGCCCTGGGGAGACCCAGTACTTC. As protein: CAISLTSGGPGETQYF.

The genes are TRBV7-9 and TRBJ2-5, with a possible D match to TRBD2 (7 bases). Germline V gene data show CDR1 as SEHNR and CDR2 as FQNEAQ (reference sequence). This CDR3 has 18 amino acids. Trimming removed 4 bases from V and 5 bases from J, with 26 bases in between. The CDR3 here is CASSSRQPRGRVPETQYF. The CDR3 DNA is TGTGCCAGCAGCTCGAGACAGCCTAGGGGGAGGGTACCCGAGACCCAGTACTTC.

The chain has TRBV7-8 and TRBJ2-7; D may be TRBD1 (5 bases). The germline V gene has CDR1 SGHVS and CDR2 FQNEAQ. The CDR3 totals 14 residues. The V and J ends lost 1 base and 3 bases respectively, with 10 bases between them. Written as DNA, the CDR3 is TGTGCCAGCAGCTTAGAAGCAGGGAACTACGAGCAGTACTTC. Its protein product is CASSLEAGNYEQYF.

The chain has TRBV2 and TRBJ2-7; 13 nucleotides match TRBD2. The CDR3 contains 17 residues. Germline assignment: CDR1 SNHLY and CDR2 FYNNEI. V gave up 6 bases and J gave up 0 bases; unmatched junction bases: 8. The CDR3 protein is CASRAGLAGAISYEQYF. The CDR3 DNA sequence: TGTGCCAGCAGGGCCGGACTAGCGGGGGCGATCTCCTACGAGCAGTACTTC.

The J gene is TRBJ1-5, the V gene TRBV6-5; 7 nucleotides agree with TRBD1. The V segment lost 6 bases and the J segment 2 bases; nucleotides outside the gene matches: 4. This CDR3 comprises 14 residues. The V gene's germline CDR1 is MNHEY and CDR2 SVGAGI. CDR3 coding DNA: TGTGCCAGCAGATCAACAGGGGGCAATCAGCCCCAGCATTTT. This translates into CASRSTGGNQPQHF.

The V call is TRBV14, the J call TRBJ2-7; TRBD2 matches 9 bases. The length of the CDR3 is 14 residues. CDR1 and CDR2 from the germline V gene are SGHDN and FVKESK. V was pared by 5 bases and J by 7 bases, with 9 bases of the junction left unmatched. In nucleotides, the CDR3 is TGTGCCAGCAGCTTCGGCGGGGGGGTAGGGGAGCAGTACTTC. Protein: CASSFGGGVGEQYF.

The genes are TRBV2 and TRBJ2-7; D is possibly TRBD2 (7 bases). The length of the CDR3 is 15 residues. Looked up from germline, CDR1 is SNHLY and CDR2 is FYNNEI. V dropped 3 bases and J dropped 7 bases, with 19 bases sitting between them. The CDR3 region has the DNA TGTGCCAGCAGTGACGTGGGGGGGCAGCCATGGGAGCAGTACTTC. It encodes CASSDVGGQPWEQYF.

This CDR3 reads CASSLSFGQDSYEQYF. DNA for the CDR3: TGTGCCAGCAGCTTATCCTTCGGACAGGACAGCTACGAGCAGTACTTC. The rearrangement joins TRBV7-9 to TRBJ2-5; 7 bases align to TRBD1. The J call may be wrong; the DNA end is better matched by TRBJ2-7. The CDR3 has 16 residues. Germline V lookup: CDR1 SEHNR, CDR2 FQNEAQ (reference sequence).

Points on this clone: At the DNA level, this CDR3 is encoded by other sequences in the same sample as well. The chain joins TRBV28 to TRBJ1-5; possibly TRBD1 for D (6 bases). CDR3 length: 14 amino acids. The germline V and J ends were trimmed by 9 bases and 0 bases, with 12 bases remaining between them. Germline V gene lookup returns CDR1 MDHEN and CDR2 SYDVKM. The CDR3 sequence is CASAGAYSNQPQHF. CDR3 nucleotides: TGTGCCAGTGCGGGGGCTTATAGCAATCAGCCCCAGCATTTT.